This T cell receptor (beta chain) was observed in a study of blood T cells in healthy people across ages. Concerning this clonotype itself: Its antigen is unknown.

Primed by a sample-barcoded 5' primer and a J-beta primer mix, a second PCR proceeded for 7 to 11 cycles. TCRdb processed the 5' RACE reads anew with MiXCR; each CDR3 protein has one entry. The data show 1,100,000 or so distinct CDR3 sequences, with under 55% seen just once and about 20% held by the top ten. There are 15 residues in the CDR3. CDR1 MNHNS and CDR2 SASEGT come from the germline V gene. Trimming cost V 7 bases and J 0 bases; bases outside gene matches: 8. Study outcomes and limitations: In the absence of known donor CMV status, changes in expanded clonotypes were possibly confounded.

The TCR comes from a woman aged 55-70 years in good health. Sample: blood. The V and J genes are TRBV6-1 and TRBJ2-7, with 8 bases lining up with TRBD2. CDR3 bases: TGTGCCAGCACCGTTAGCGGGACTACCTCCTACGAGCAGTACTTC. It yields the protein CASTVSGTTSYEQYF.